The 26 T cell receptor beta chains given below trace back to one sample, sequenced in a study of response to subunit inactivated influenza vaccine (dated by TCRdb to 2016 to 2019). Library preparation employed RT-PCR. Data came from an Illumina HiSeq 2500. In-frame beta chains were kept once TCRdb had trimmed the public reads at Q25 with fastp and called clones with MiXCR. Rows with a matching CDR3 protein are joined into one entry that keeps the most common DNA and genes. The sample contains roughly 760,000 distinct CDR3 sequences, 20% to 25% of them found a single time. The top ten constitute 10% of the sample. The starting material was PBMCs from blood, obtained roughly 5 days after vaccination. The receptors come from a man aged 50 to 60 who received an inactivated influenza vaccine. Donor details come from another sample of the same person, matched by shared clones.

The chain joins TRBV10-3 to TRBJ2-7; 9 bases are shared with TRBD1. The germline V gene encodes CDR1 ENHRY and CDR2 SYGVKD. Unmatched junction bases numbered 6, after V lost 3 bases and J lost 6 bases. The CDR3 is 14 residues long. The CDR3 loop reads CAISDAGTGIEQYF. CDR3 bases: TGTGCCATCAGTGACGCCGGGACAGGGATCGAGCAGTACTTC.

The genes are TRBV5-1 and TRBJ2-1; D is undetermined. Trimming cost V 6 bases and J 0 bases, with 10 bases left between them. The CDR3 loop spans 14 amino acids. Germline CDR1 is SGHRS and CDR2 is YFSETQ. Written as DNA, the CDR3 is TGCGCCAGCAATCCGGGTACCTCCTACAATGAGCAGTTCTTC. Its protein product is CASNPGTSYNEQFF.

This clonotype came up a few times. The chain is built from TRBV11-2 and TRBJ2-1, with TRBD1 as a possible D gene (5 bases). Germline V gene data show CDR1 as SGHAT and CDR2 as FQNNGV. Trimming shortened V by 7 bases and J by 3 bases, and 22 bases separated the two germline ends. There are 17 residues in the CDR3. The CDR3 here is CASTHQGAPANYNEQFF. For the CDR3, the DNA is TGTGCCAGCACCCACCAGGGCGCACCCGCAAACTACAATGAGCAGTTCTTC.

This chain links TRBV6-2 or TRBV6-3 with TRBJ2-2; D gene uncertain. Germline CDR1 is MNHEY and CDR2 is SVGEGT. This CDR3 is 18 amino acids long. V gave up 2 bases and J gave up 3 bases, with 19 bases separating them. CDR3 residues: CASSYPWARLRDTGELFF. The CDR3 DNA is TGTGCCAGCAGTTACCCGTGGGCGAGGCTTCGGGACACCGGGGAGCTGTTTTTT.

V gene TRBV11-2 combines with J gene TRBJ2-2; D gene unclear. Trimming stripped 6 bases from V and 0 bases from J, with 26 bases between. There are 20 residues in the CDR3. The germline gives CDR1 SGHAT, CDR2 FQNNGV. In DNA form, the CDR3 reads TGTGCCAGCAGAAGGCTCTCGCTACAGTCCTTCGCTACGAACACCGGGGAGCTGTTTTTT. Translated, it gives CASRRLSLQSFATNTGELFF.

The J gene is TRBJ2-5, the V gene TRBV10-3; D is unresolved. There are 13 residues in the CDR3. From germline, CDR1 is ENHRY and CDR2 SYGVKD. Trimming took off 2 bases at V and 1 base at J, with 5 bases between the two ends. The CDR3 sequence is CAISEQVQETQYF. CDR3 in DNA: TGTGCCATCAGTGAGCAGGTCCAAGAGACCCAGTACTTC.

J is TRBJ1-1 and V is TRBV4-1; a possible D gene is TRBD1 (5 bases). The CDR3 contains 17 residues. V gave up 6 bases and J gave up 2 bases, with 22 bases separating them. Per the germline V gene, CDR1 is MGHRA and CDR2 is YSYEKL. The DNA for the CDR3 is TGCGCCAGCAGTCCCGTTTTGGGCCAGGGAGGAAACACTGAAGCTTTCTTT. Translating gives CASSPVLGQGGNTEAFF.

The chain combines TRBV7-9 with TRBJ2-2; a possible D gene is TRBD2 (5 bases). Germline CDR1 reads SEHNR; CDR2 reads FQNEAQ (reference sequence). Trimming pared 5 bases from V and 6 bases from J, leaving 13 bases between. The CDR3 runs to 14 residues. CDR3 in amino acids: CASSAPKGAGELFF. The CDR3 DNA reads as TGTGCCAGCAGCGCCCCAAAGGGAGCCGGGGAGCTGTTTTTT.

V usage is TRBV7-9 and J usage is TRBJ2-3; possibly TRBD2 for D (5 bases). Germline CDR1 SEHNR, CDR2 FQNEAQ (reference sequence). The CDR3 totals 16 residues. Trimming took off 2 bases at V and 3 bases at J, with 15 bases between the two ends. The CDR3 DNA follows: TGTGCCAGCAGCTTACGGGCTAGCTTGAGGACAGATACGCAGTATTTT. This encodes CASSLRASLRTDTQYF.

This clonotype has only a few counts. The chain has TRBV6-2 or TRBV6-3 and TRBJ2-1; D gene unclear. The CDR3 has 13 residues. CDR1 and CDR2 (germline): MNHEY, SVGEGT. V lost 1 base and J lost 4, with 5 bases in between. As DNA, the CDR3 is TGTGCCAGCAGTTACTTTCAGTACAATGAGCAGTTCTTC. Protein product: CASSYFQYNEQFF.

The CDR3 loop is CASSLRGAGGNQPQHF. CDR3 coding DNA: TGTGCCAGCAGTTTGAGGGGGGCAGGGGGCAATCAGCCCCAGCATTTT. The chain couples TRBV12-3 or TRBV12-4 to TRBJ1-5; weak D call: TRBD1 (6 bases). V lost 3 bases, J lost 2 bases, and 14 bases lay in between. This CDR3 spans 16 amino acids.

The chain uses TRBV12-3 or TRBV12-4 and TRBJ2-7, with D perhaps TRBD1 or TRBD2 (6 bases each). V was shortened by 1 base and J by 7 bases, with 17 bases between the two germline ends. The CDR3 is 15 residues long. DNA of the CDR3: TGTGCCAGCAGTTTAGGATCATGGGGGGCGGGGGAGCAGTACTTC. This translates into CASSLGSWGAGEQYF.

This clonotype was seen only a few times. V usage is TRBV12-3 or TRBV12-4 and J usage is TRBJ2-4, with TRBD1 matching over 8 bases. Germline trimming cut 3 bases from V and 7 bases from J; bases unmatched to any gene: 14. The CDR3 runs to 17 residues. CDR3 protein: CASSFPPDGQGANIQYF. In DNA, the CDR3 is TGTGCCAGCAGTTTTCCGCCGGACGGACAGGGTGCGAACATTCAGTACTTC.

The chain combines TRBV28 with TRBJ1-1, with D tentatively TRBD1 (5 bases). V lost 5 bases, J lost 7 bases, and 11 bases lay in between. This CDR3 region has 12 residues. The germline gives CDR1 MDHEN, CDR2 SYDVKM. DNA for the CDR3: TGTGCCAGCAGTATCCGGGGACGTGAAGCTTTCTTT. As protein: CASSIRGREAFF.

V gene TRBV5-1 combines with J gene TRBJ2-1; 16 bases are shared with TRBD2. CDR1 and CDR2 (germline): SGHRS, YFSETQ. Germline trimming cut 3 bases from V and 5 bases from J; bases unmatched to any gene: 5. This CDR3 region has 17 residues. CDR3 residues: CASSSGLAGGPNNEQFF. CDR3 DNA sequence: TGCGCCAGCAGCTCGGGACTAGCGGGGGGGCCAAACAATGAGCAGTTCTTC.

This clonotype has ten or more counts. This rearrangement joins TRBV4-1 to TRBJ1-1; maybe TRBD1 (5 bases). Trimming removed 4 bases from V and 0 bases from J, with 12 bases in between. The CDR3 runs to 15 residues. Looked up from germline, CDR1 is MGHRA and CDR2 is YSYEKL. This CDR3 reads CASSLTPGMNTEAFF. DNA of the CDR3: TGCGCCAGCAGCCTCACCCCAGGGATGAACACTGAAGCTTTCTTT.

This clonotype was seen many times. The V and J genes are TRBV20-1 and TRBJ2-3; no definite D call. Germline V gene sequence: CDR1 DFQATT, CDR2 SNEGSKA (reference sequence). This CDR3 has 14 residues. V was trimmed by 1 base and J by 2 bases, leaving 10 bases between them. The DNA of the CDR3 is TGCAGTGCTAGAGCTGGCAGGTACACAGATACGCAGTATTTT. Encoded protein: CSARAGRYTDTQYF.

This clonotype was observed at least ten times. The V gene is TRBV5-1, the J gene TRBJ1-1; TRBD1 aligns across 7 bases. Germline V gene data show CDR1 as SGHRS and CDR2 as YFSETQ. J gave up 0 bases and V 4 bases, and 3 bases lay outside the gene matches. CDR3 size: 14 residues. CDR3 amino acids: CASSTGEVNTEAFF. As DNA, the CDR3 is TGCGCCAGCAGCACAGGGGAAGTGAACACTGAAGCTTTCTTT.

This clonotype was counted a few times. The CDR3 nucleotides read TGCGCCAGCAGCCTGGAGGGGTGGACCGGGGAGCTGTTTTTT. Its translation is CASSLEGWTGELFF. The V gene is TRBV5-1, the J gene TRBJ2-2, with a weak D call TRBD2 (6 bases). V lost 4 bases, J lost 5 bases, and 12 bases lay in between. The CDR3 spans 14 residues. The V gene's germline CDR1 is SGHRS and CDR2 YFSETQ.

The rearrangement links TRBV12-3 or TRBV12-4 to TRBJ1-1; TRBD1 aligns across 9 bases. The CDR3 is made up of 14 amino acids. Losses at the gene ends were 6 bases for V and 6 bases for J; bases not matched to a gene: 8. The CDR3 region is CASSPPGTGPEAFF. The CDR3, as DNA: TGTGCCAGCAGCCCTCCCGGGACAGGGCCTGAAGCTTTCTTT.

This chain joins TRBV12-3 or TRBV12-4 and TRBJ1-3, with a tentative D call TRBD1 (5 bases). Trimming took 5 bases from V and 1 from J, leaving 18 bases between them. This CDR3 region has 17 residues. CDR3 DNA: TGTGCCAGCAGTCTTCCAGGGTCGTTTAGATCTGGAAACACCATATATTTT. Protein sequence: CASSLPGSFRSGNTIYF.

This sequence joins TRBV12-3 or TRBV12-4 and TRBJ1-1, with 7 positions matching TRBD1. The CDR3 has 14 amino acids. V lost 7 bases and J lost 6; bases outside the gene matches: 11. The CDR3 DNA reads as TGTGCCAGCACCCCGACAGGGCCCGGCCCTGAAGCTTTCTTT. It specifies CASTPTGPGPEAFF.

In its sample, this clonotype was seen a few times. V and J are TRBV12-3 or TRBV12-4 and TRBJ2-1; D ambiguous. This CDR3 has 13 amino acids. V was clipped by 2 bases and J by 6 bases, with 8 bases between them. CDR3 region: CASSLLMSNEQFF. In nucleotides, the CDR3 is TGTGCCAGCAGTTTACTAATGTCCAATGAGCAGTTCTTC.

The chain recombines TRBV12-3 or TRBV12-4 with TRBJ2-7; 10 positions agree with TRBD1. V gave up 7 bases and J gave up 5 bases; unmatched junction bases: 8. This CDR3 is built from 14 residues. Here the CDR3 reads CASTIRQGADEQYF. The CDR3 coding sequence is TGTGCCAGCACCATCCGACAGGGGGCAGACGAGCAGTACTTC.

The chain links TRBV7-9 to TRBJ1-2, with TRBD1 identical over 7 bases. With 5 bases clipped from V and 8 bases from J, the junction kept 20 bases outside the gene matches. The CDR3 spans 17 residues. CDR1 is SEHNR, CDR2 FQNEAQ, per germline (reference sequence). CDR3: CASSPHSDRAVYTGYTF. CDR3 DNA: TGTGCCAGCAGCCCTCACTCTGACAGGGCAGTCTATACGGGCTACACCTTC.

This clonotype has just a few counts. The chain joins TRBV6-1 to TRBJ2-1; 10 bases are shared with TRBD1. The CDR3 length is 14 residues. V lost 4 bases to trimming and J lost 7 bases; unmatched junction nucleotides: 4. Germline CDR1 and CDR2: MNHNS and SASEGT. CDR3 sequence: CASSGRDRGNEQFF. The CDR3 DNA follows: TGTGCCAGCAGTGGCCGGGACAGGGGTAATGAGCAGTTCTTC.